The 32 T cell receptor beta chains below all came from one sample that was sequenced in a study of T cell responses to AZD1222 COVID-19 vaccine. The repertoire was sequenced with immunoSEQ multiplex PCR; TCRdb's copy has only in-frame clones and lacks some. The sample has approximately 270,000 clones; approximately 94% are singletons. Here the sequenced sample was peripheral blood, taken 28 days after the second AZD1222 dose. Receptor source: an adult who received the AZD1222 COVID-19 vaccine.

The V and J genes are TRBV5-1 and TRBJ1-2, with D possibly matching TRBD1 (6 bases). The CDR3 contains 15 residues. Germline-derived CDR1 and CDR2 are SGHRS and YFSETQ. Trimming removed 0 bases from V and 0 bases from J, with 9 bases in between. The CDR3 is CASSLGGGTNYGYTF. The CDR3 nucleotides read TGCGCCAGCAGCTTGGGAGGGGGTACTAACTATGGCTACACCTTC.

Written as DNA, the CDR3 is TGTGCCATCAGTCTCATCAAAGGAGGGGGCGCGAACAATGAGCAGTTCTTC. Encoded protein: CAISLIKGGGANNEQFF. The chain links TRBV10-3 to TRBJ2-1; D may be TRBD1 (7 bases). The germline gives CDR1 ENHRY, CDR2 SYGVKD. V lost 5 bases to trimming and J lost 5 bases, with 22 bases between them. The CDR3 runs to 17 residues.

This clone was detected only a few times. This chain joins TRBV27 and TRBJ1-1, with a weak D call TRBD1 (6 bases). The CDR3 length is 15 residues. Trimming left V 6 bases short and J 0 bases short, with 14 bases between. Germline lookup yields CDR1 MNHEY and CDR2 SMNVEV (reference sequence). CDR3 residues: CASRRGMAMNTEAFF. The CDR3 coding sequence is TGTGCCAGCAGGAGGGGGATGGCGATGAACACTGAAGCTTTCTTT.

The chain is built from TRBV12-3 or TRBV12-4 and TRBJ1-2, with D maybe TRBD1 (5 bases). The CDR3 covers 13 residues. Between the trimmed V and J ends, which lost 1 base and 4 bases, there was a span of 7 bases. CDR3 DNA: TGTGCCAGCAGTTTAGGCGGGACCTATGGCTACACCTTC. As protein: CASSLGGTYGYTF.

The genes are TRBV7-9 and TRBJ1-1, with no clear D. CDR1 and CDR2 from the germline V gene are SEHNR and FQNEAQ (reference sequence). The length of the CDR3 is 14 residues. Trimming stripped 6 bases from V and 1 base from J, with 12 bases between. CDR3 region: CASRSRRENTEAFF. The CDR3, as DNA: TGTGCCAGCAGGAGTAGGAGGGAGAACACTGAAGCTTTCTTT.

The V call is TRBV10-3, the J call TRBJ1-2, with D possibly matching TRBD1 (5 bases). CDR3 size: 15 residues. Germline V gene data show CDR1 as ENHRY and CDR2 as SYGVKD. The germline V and J ends were trimmed by 3 bases and 9 bases, with 20 bases remaining between them. The CDR3 sequence is CAISERWDGESSYTF. The CDR3 nucleotides are TGTGCCATCAGTGAAAGGTGGGACGGAGAGTCGAGCTACACCTTC.

This CDR3 reads CASSQAGGETQYF. The DNA of the CDR3 is TGCGCCAGCAGCCAAGCAGGTGGGGAGACCCAGTACTTC. The chain employs TRBV4-1 and TRBJ2-5, with no clear D. Germline CDR1 is MGHRA and CDR2 is YSYEKL. The V gene lost 1 base and the J gene lost 5 bases, with 8 bases spanning the gap. CDR3 length equals 13 residues.

The chain recombines TRBV6-5 with TRBJ2-7, with TRBD1 matching 9 bases. The CDR3 spans 15 residues. V was pared by 0 bases and J by 2 bases, with 2 bases of the junction left unmatched. Per the germline V gene, CDR1 is MNHEY and CDR2 is SVGAGI. CDR3 DNA: TGTGCCAGCAGTTACTCCGGACAGGGGACCTACGAGCAGTACTTC. This sequence encodes CASSYSGQGTYEQYF.

The J gene is TRBJ1-2, the V gene TRBV28; maybe TRBD1 (5 bases). The V end was cut by 2 bases, the J end by 3 bases, with 13 bases between. This CDR3 is 15 amino acids long. The germline V gene encodes CDR1 MDHEN and CDR2 SYDVKM. The CDR3 loop is CASSLSTAGHYGYTF. As DNA, the CDR3 is TGTGCCAGCAGTTTAAGCACAGCGGGGCACTATGGCTACACCTTC.

The chain employs TRBV5-1 and TRBJ2-1; 12 nucleotides agree with TRBD2. Germline-derived CDR1 and CDR2 are SGHRS and YFSETQ. J was trimmed by 9 bases and V by 4 bases; bases with no gene match: 11. The CDR3 is made up of 16 amino acids. CDR3 loop: CASSTLTSGSSTEQFF. For the CDR3, the DNA is TGCGCCAGCAGCACCTTGACTAGCGGGAGTTCTACTGAGCAGTTCTTC.

This chain links TRBV2 with TRBJ1-1, with D hard to call. From germline, CDR1 is SNHLY and CDR2 FYNNEI. V lost 4 bases to trimming and J lost 3 bases, with 18 bases between them. This CDR3 has 16 residues. As DNA, the CDR3 is TGTGCCAGCAGTGCCCGCAACCCGGGTTGGGACACTGAAGCTTTCTTT. It is translated as CASSARNPGWDTEAFF.

This chain uses TRBV19 with TRBJ1-1; a possible D gene is TRBD1 (5 bases). This CDR3 is built from 14 residues. V lost 9 bases, J lost 4 bases, and 18 bases lay in between. Germline-derived CDR1 and CDR2 are LNHDA and SQIVND (reference sequence). CDR3 amino acids: CARAPGRGGTEAFF. CDR3 nucleotides: TGTGCCAGAGCCCCCGGAAGGGGAGGCACTGAAGCTTTCTTT.

The chain has TRBV21-1 and TRBJ1-5. TRBV21-1 is recorded as a pseudogene. This CDR3 spans 17 amino acids. The CDR3 region has the DNA TGTGCCAGCAGCCCTCCCACCCGGGGGATCGGAAATCAGCCCCAGCATTTT. It encodes CASSPPTRGIGNQPQHF.

The chain is built from TRBV7-8 and TRBJ2-3; unclear D gene. The CDR3 spans 12 residues. Trimming stripped 5 bases from V and 6 bases from J, with 9 bases between. The V gene's germline CDR1 is SGHVS and CDR2 FQNEAQ. CDR3 DNA: TGTGCCAGCAGCCCCACCTTCGATACGCAGTATTTT. It codes for CASSPTFDTQYF.

The chain carries TRBV6-6 and TRBJ2-7; 7 bases fit TRBD1. Germline CDR1 MNHNY, CDR2 SVGAGI (reference sequence). The length of the CDR3 is 17 residues. The V segment lost 5 bases and the J segment 4 bases; nucleotides outside the gene matches: 17. The CDR3 region has the DNA TGTGCCAGCAGTCCCCAGGTGCCGGGACAGCCAGTATACGAGCAGTACTTC. Amino acid sequence: CASSPQVPGQPVYEQYF.

This chain connects TRBV16 to TRBJ1-2; D uncertain. V shed 0 bases and J shed 4 bases, with 9 bases lying between them. This CDR3 contains 14 residues. Germline V gene lookup returns CDR1 KGHSY and CDR2 FQNENV. CDR3 DNA sequence: TGTGCCAGCAGCCAATCCGCAGATGCCTATGGCTACACCTTC. It specifies CASSQSADAYGYTF.

The genes are TRBV15 and TRBJ1-1; maybe TRBD1 (5 bases). Germline assignment: CDR1 LNHNV and CDR2 YYDKDF (reference sequence). The CDR3 has 14 residues. Trimming removed 1 base from V and 1 base from J, with 7 bases in between. The CDR3 DNA follows: TGTGCCACCAGCAGAGTTGGGGCGAACACTGAAGCTTTCTTT. Translation gives CATSRVGANTEAFF.

This clone was recorded only once. This CDR3 is CAWSEGGYSYEQYF. The CDR3 coding sequence is TGTGCCTGGAGTGAGGGCGGGTACTCCTACGAGCAGTACTTC. The chain links TRBV30 to TRBJ2-7; D is perhaps TRBD2 (5 bases). V lost 1 base to trimming and J lost 0 bases, with 10 bases between them. Germline V lookup: CDR1 GTSNPN, CDR2 SVGIG (reference sequence). This CDR3 comprises 14 residues. Looking up the rest from reference TRBV30 and TRBJ2-7 gives the full variable domain: SQTIHQWPATLVQPVGSPLSLECTVEGTSNPNLYWYRQAAGRGLQLLFYSVGIGQISSEVPQNLSASRPQDRQFILSSKKLLLSDSGFYLCAWSEGGYSYEQYFGPGTRLTVT.

The chain employs TRBV4-2 and TRBJ1-2, with 10 bases matching TRBD1. Germline CDR1 reads LGHNA; CDR2 reads YNFKEQ. The CDR3 runs 13 residues. V dropped 1 base and J dropped 8; count of bases not matched to a gene: 1. The CDR3 nucleotides read TGTGCCAGCAGCCAAGGGGACAGGGGCGGCTACACCTTC. This translates into CASSQGDRGGYTF.

J is TRBJ2-3 and V is TRBV9; possible D gene TRBD2, 5 bases. The CDR3 contains 13 residues. The ends were cut back, 3 bases at V and 8 bases at J, with 13 bases in the middle. The germline gives CDR1 SGDLS, CDR2 YYNGEE. CDR3 nucleotides: TGTGCCAGCAGCGCCACCGTGGGGAGTACGCAGTATTTT. Its translation: CASSATVGSTQYF.

The rearrangement links TRBV28 to TRBJ1-6, with D possibly matching TRBD1 (6 bases). The germline V gene has CDR1 MDHEN and CDR2 SYDVKM. There are 15 residues in the CDR3. The V end was cut by 10 bases, the J end by 5 bases, with 18 bases between. This chain's CDR3 is CAILEGGVNNSPLHF. The CDR3, as DNA: TGTGCCATCCTCGAGGGGGGTGTAAATAATTCACCCCTCCACTTT.

In nucleotides, the CDR3 is TGCGCCAGCAGCGTAGGGACAGAGGGAAACACCATATATTTT. Translating it yields CASSVGTEGNTIYF. The genes are TRBV5-1 and TRBJ1-3; 7 bases match TRBD1. Per the germline V gene, CDR1 is SGHRS and CDR2 is YFSETQ. This CDR3 spans 14 amino acids. After removal of 4 bases from V and 4 bases from J, the junction contained 5 bases not matched to a gene.

The chain recombines TRBV6-5 with TRBJ2-7; TRBD1 might be the D (6 bases). Germline V gene sequence: CDR1 MNHEY, CDR2 SVGAGI. The CDR3 contains 15 residues. Trimming took 6 bases from V and 0 from J, leaving 15 bases between them. The CDR3 bases are TGTGCCAGCAGGCCAACTAGGACAGCCTCCTACGAGCAGTACTTC. Translating it yields CASRPTRTASYEQYF.

The chain employs TRBV20-1 and TRBJ1-1; D not resolved. Trimming took off 1 base at V and 6 bases at J, with 6 bases between the two ends. The germline V gene encodes CDR1 DFQATT and CDR2 SNEGSKA (reference sequence). This CDR3 has 11 residues. The CDR3 region is CSARGAPEAFF. CDR3 DNA sequence: TGCAGTGCTAGAGGGGCTCCTGAAGCTTTCTTT.

This clone is a singleton in its sample. This chain uses TRBV14 with TRBJ1-2; 9 bases align to TRBD1. The germline CDR1 and CDR2 sequences are SGHDN and FVKESK. Trimming removed 4 bases from V and 4 bases from J; junction bases left unmatched: 4. The CDR3 has 14 amino acids. The CDR3 sequence is CASSRDRVGYGYTF. The CDR3 coding sequence is TGTGCCAGCAGCCGGGACAGGGTGGGCTATGGCTACACCTTC.

The chain carries TRBV5-6 and TRBJ2-5, with D maybe TRBD2 (6 bases). With 3 bases removed from V and 4 bases from J, the gap between germline ends came to 16 bases. The CDR3 runs 15 residues. Germline values: CDR1 SGHDT, CDR2 YYEEEE. The CDR3, as DNA: TGTGCCAGCAGCTCCTCGGGACGGGGAGGAGAGACCCAGTACTTC. Residues: CASSSSGRGGETQYF.

The chain couples TRBV19 to TRBJ1-6; D is undetermined. This CDR3 comprises 15 residues. Germline lookup yields CDR1 LNHDA and CDR2 SQIVND (reference sequence). The V and J ends lost 4 bases and 7 bases respectively, with 14 bases between them. CDR3 sequence reads: CASSNPPGRNSPLHF. Written as DNA, the CDR3 is TGTGCCAGTAGTAACCCCCCAGGCAGAAATTCACCCCTCCACTTT.

This clone was observed a handful of times. V and J are TRBV11-2 and TRBJ2-2; D unresolved. The CDR3 is 14 residues long. Per germline, CDR1 SGHAT and CDR2 FQNNGV. V was pared by 0 bases and J by 6 bases, with 8 bases between. The CDR3 nucleotides are TGTGCCAGCAGCTTAGAGCCCGCGGCCGGGGAGCTGTTTTTT. This codes for CASSLEPAAGELFF.

The chain has TRBV9 and TRBJ1-2; no firm D call. Germline V gene sequence: CDR1 SGDLS, CDR2 YYNGEE. Trimming took 1 base from V and 3 from J, leaving 13 bases between them. The CDR3 has 15 residues. This chain's CDR3 is CASSVNVGRDYGYTF. Written as DNA, the CDR3 is TGTGCCAGCAGCGTAAATGTCGGTCGTGACTATGGCTACACCTTC.

The chain employs TRBV10-3 and TRBJ2-1; 8 bases fit TRBD2. The CDR3 is 17 residues long. Germline V gene sequence: CDR1 ENHRY, CDR2 SYGVKD. After removal of 4 bases from V and 0 bases from J, the junction contained 8 bases not matched to a gene. CDR3 DNA sequence: TGTGCCATCAGTGCCCGGGGGGGCGGGAGCTCCTACAATGAGCAGTTCTTC. It encodes CAISARGGGSSYNEQFF.

This chain connects TRBV27 to TRBJ2-3, with a possible D match to TRBD2 (6 bases). CDR3 length equals 17 residues. Trimming pared 5 bases from V and 2 bases from J, leaving 20 bases between. Per germline, CDR1 MNHEY and CDR2 SMNVEV (reference sequence). The CDR3 DNA reads as TGTGCCAGCAGTCCCCGGGTTAGCGGAAGACTCACAGATACGCAGTATTTT. Translation: CASSPRVSGRLTDTQYF.

The chain employs TRBV6-1 and TRBJ1-5; 10 nucleotides align to TRBD1. Germline V lookup: CDR1 MNHNS, CDR2 SASEGT. This CDR3 spans 15 amino acids. J lost 11 bases, V lost 3 bases, and 10 bases had no gene match. This CDR3 reads CASSDPGQGPQSQHF. The CDR3 region has the DNA TGTGCCAGCAGTGACCCGGGACAGGGGCCCCAGTCCCAGCATTTT.